These T cell receptor beta chains were read from a single sample in a study of post-analysis software for immune sequencing data. TCRdb fed the PCR reads into MiXCR, producing one record per CDR3 protein. The sample lists about half a million distinct CDR3 sequences; around 36% were seen once. What was sequenced was blood. These receptor sequences come from a girl aged 2 to 17 with multiple sclerosis. Both conserved end residues are part of each CDR3. Each record gives: J gene, clone size, V gene, CDR3 protein. Expanded clones are given a class, and other clones once, few, many or no size at all.

TRBJ2-1	many	TRBV13	CASSSGTSGAHEQFF
TRBJ1-2	.	TRBV20-1	CSARDPGRVDGYTF
TRBJ2-5	.	TRBV5-1	CASSPWAQTSGRGETQYF
TRBJ1-3	.	TRBV29-1	CSVEVPEGRSSGNTIYF
TRBJ2-5	few	TRBV2	CASSERSGSGAETQYF
TRBJ2-7	few	TRBV5-1	CASSLDRGFSYEQYF
TRBJ1-3	.	TRBV5-1	CASSIGTGEDTIYF
TRBJ2-1	.	TRBV27	CASSHRQGRSYNEQFF
TRBJ2-7	.	TRBV5-1	CASSWGTGASYEQYF
TRBJ2-1	few	TRBV18	CASSPRPSGLNSYNEQFF
TRBJ2-3	many	TRBV7-2	CASSLRLAGSTDTQYF
TRBJ2-3	few	TRBV7-3	CASSLEEPDTQYF
TRBJ1-1	many	TRBV5-1	CASSLEGVTEAFF
TRBJ2-7	few	TRBV29-1	CSVVGLAGAPYEQYF
TRBJ1-1	.	TRBV7-8	CASSSFPHVMNTEAFF
TRBJ1-3	.	TRBV7-9	CASSLGQLSGNTIYF
TRBJ2-5	few	TRBV6-6	CASSRMTSGVNCQYF
TRBJ2-5	.	TRBV6-1	CASSAQGGRETQYF
TRBJ2-3	.	TRBV10-3	CAISETGTDTQYF
TRBJ2-7	few	TRBV6-5	CASSYSGPYEQYF
TRBJ2-5	few	TRBV28	CASSRGLAGEETQYF
TRBJ1-1	.	TRBV12-3/TRBV12-4	CASSFPFPIKGDTEAFF
TRBJ2-5	.	TRBV20-1	CSAPDWKETQYF